These 5 T cell receptor beta chains were all obtained from the same sample, sequenced in a study of cytomegalovirus exposure and HLA in healthy donors. 60 Vbeta and 13 Jbeta primers were used in PCR. Here immunoSEQ multiplex PCR was the method, and the copy in TCRdb shows in-frame clones only, minus some. The table records about 150,000 clones, roughly 74% of them present only once. The material sequenced was PBMCs. The receptors were sampled from a man younger than 30 in good health and CMV-seronegative.

The rearrangement joins TRBV27 to TRBJ2-6; TRBD1 might be the D (6 bases). The V gene lost 8 bases and the J gene lost 2 bases, with 25 bases spanning the gap. The CDR3 has 19 amino acids. Germline V CDR1 and CDR2: MNHEY, SMNVEV (reference sequence). The CDR3 region has the DNA TGTGCCAGCTTAACCCGACCGGACAGAGGGGTTCCTGGGGCCAACGTCCTGACTTTC. Translating it yields CASLTRPDRGVPGANVLTF.

This clone has just one count. The chain links TRBV6-6 to TRBJ2-1, with 7 bases that match TRBD1. Per the germline V gene, CDR1 is MNHNY and CDR2 is SVGAGI (reference sequence). The CDR3 contains 16 residues. The V segment lost 0 bases and the J segment 5 bases; nucleotides outside the gene matches: 7. CDR3 nucleotides: TGTGCCAGCAGTTACTCGTCCGGGACAGCCCACAATGAGCAGTTCTTC. Its protein product is CASSYSSGTAHNEQFF.

This rearrangement joins TRBV5-1 to TRBJ1-1; 8 bases fit TRBD1. The germline V gene has CDR1 SGHRS and CDR2 YFSETQ. The CDR3 covers 16 residues. Germline trimming cut 6 bases from V and 5 bases from J; bases unmatched to any gene: 15. The CDR3 reads CASTLMTGVKATEAFF. For the CDR3, the DNA is TGCGCCAGCACCCTTATGACAGGGGTCAAGGCTACTGAAGCTTTCTTT.

The rearrangement uses TRBV11-2 and TRBJ1-6; D call uncertain. Looked up from germline, CDR1 is SGHAT and CDR2 is FQNNGV. The CDR3 has 14 residues. Between the trimmed V and J ends, which lost 3 bases and 7 bases, there was a span of 10 bases. In DNA, the CDR3 is TGTGCCAGCAGCTTGTCTAACAGAAATTCACCCCTCCACTTT. It yields the protein CASSLSNRNSPLHF.

This clone was observed a few times. This rearrangement joins TRBV12-5 to TRBJ2-4, with a possible D match to TRBD2 (5 bases). V lost 0 bases, J lost 8 bases, and 14 bases lay in between. The germline V gene encodes CDR1 LGHNT and CDR2 FRNRAP. The CDR3 spans 15 residues. The CDR3 region is CASGLVHEGRDIQYF. DNA of the CDR3: TGTGCTAGTGGTTTGGTACATGAGGGTCGGGACATTCAGTACTTC. Complete variable domain (other parts from reference TRBV12-5 and TRBJ2-4): DARVTQTPRHKVTEMGQEVTMRCQPILGHNTVFWYRQTMMQGLELLAYFRNRAPLDDSGMPKDRFSAEMPDATLATLKIQPSEPRDSAVYFCASGLVHEGRDIQYFGAGTRLSVL.